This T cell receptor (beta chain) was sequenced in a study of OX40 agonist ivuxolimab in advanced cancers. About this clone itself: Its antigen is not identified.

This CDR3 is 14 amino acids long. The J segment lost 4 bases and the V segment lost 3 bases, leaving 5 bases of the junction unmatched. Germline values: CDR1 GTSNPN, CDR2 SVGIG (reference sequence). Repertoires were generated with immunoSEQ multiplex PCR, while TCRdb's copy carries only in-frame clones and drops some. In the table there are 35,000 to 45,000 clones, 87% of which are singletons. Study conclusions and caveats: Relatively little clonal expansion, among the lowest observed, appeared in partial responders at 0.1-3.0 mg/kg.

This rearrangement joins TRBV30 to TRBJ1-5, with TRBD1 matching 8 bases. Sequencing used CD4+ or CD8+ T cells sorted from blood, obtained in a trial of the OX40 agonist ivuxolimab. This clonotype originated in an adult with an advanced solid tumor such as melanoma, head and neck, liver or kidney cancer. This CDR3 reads CAWSVGTGNQPQHF. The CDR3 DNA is TGTGCCTGGAGCGTTGGGACAGGTAATCAGCCCCAGCATTTT.